The 10 T cell receptor beta chains in this list originate from one sample, sequenced in a study of CD8 T cells in Susac syndrome (dated by TCRdb to between 2019 and 2020). The method behind the library was the immunoSEQ multiplex PCR assay. RNA was extracted using the RNeasy kit, and roughly 0.5 to 1 ug of the RNA was reverse transcribed with random hexamers. The public reads were quality trimmed at Q25 with fastp and then assembled into clones with MiXCR by TCRdb, keeping productive beta chains. Each CDR3 protein gets just one entry, which takes the most common genes and DNA from the rows behind it. Counted in this sample were roughly 76,000 distinct CDR3 sequences; around 93% of them appeared once. Less than 0.55% of the sample lies in the top ten. Sequencing used CD8+ T cells from PBMCs. Receptor source: a human donor with Susac syndrome.

V and J are TRBV21-1 and TRBJ1-2. TRBV21-1 is noted as a pseudogene. The CDR3 consists of 15 residues. CDR3 DNA sequence: TGTGCCAGCAACGGCAACGAAAAGGGTAACTATGGCTACACCTTC. This sequence encodes CASNGNEKGNYGYTF.

This chain links TRBV3-1 with TRBJ2-7; D gene unclear. CDR1 is LGHDT, CDR2 YNNKEL, per germline (reference sequence). With 0 bases removed from V and 1 base from J, the gap between germline ends came to 7 bases. There are 14 residues in the CDR3. Written as DNA, the CDR3 is TGTGCCAGCAGCCAAGAGGCGGCTTCCTACGAGCAGTACTTC. Its translation is CASSQEAASYEQYF.

This chain uses TRBV2 with TRBJ1-1, with TRBD1 matching over 8 bases. V shed 5 bases and J 1 base; nucleotides not matched to a gene: 3. The germline gives CDR1 SNHLY, CDR2 FYNNEI. This CDR3 comprises 14 residues. Written as DNA, the CDR3 is TGTGCCAGCAGTCGGACAGGGAGGAACACTGAAGCTTTCTTT. Translation: CASSRTGRNTEAFF.

This clonotype was seen just once. The J gene is TRBJ2-1, the V gene TRBV3-1, with D perhaps TRBD1 (5 bases). The CDR3 is 15 amino acids. The germline CDR1 and CDR2 sequences are LGHDT and YNNKEL (reference sequence). The V and J ends lost 4 bases and 3 bases respectively, with 13 bases between them. CDR3 sequence: CASSRQPESYNEQFF. DNA for the CDR3: TGTGCCAGCAGCCGACAGCCCGAAAGCTACAATGAGCAGTTCTTC.

The rearrangement links TRBV6-1 to TRBJ1-4; 8 nucleotides agree with TRBD1. The ends lost 6 bases at V and 7 bases at J; junction bases unmatched: 10. This CDR3 is 15 amino acids long. Germline loops: CDR1 MNHNS, CDR2 SASEGT. CDR3 coding DNA: TGTGCCAGCAGGGAATTACAGGGGGACGGTGAAAAACTGTTTTTT. Encoded protein: CASRELQGDGEKLFF.

The genes are TRBV24-1 and TRBJ2-1; D is uncertain. The CDR3 runs 11 residues. Between the trimmed V and J ends, which lost 5 bases and 3 bases, there was a span of 1 base. Germline CDR1 is KGHDR and CDR2 is SFDVKD. The CDR3 spells CATSVYNEQFF. The CDR3 DNA sequence: TGTGCCACCAGTGTCTACAATGAGCAGTTCTTC.

The V call is TRBV30, the J call TRBJ1-3, with a tentative D call TRBD1 (5 bases). Germline CDR1 GTSNPN, CDR2 SVGIG (reference sequence). Trimming took off 2 bases at V and 0 bases at J, with 14 bases between the two ends. This CDR3 has 16 amino acids. This chain's CDR3 is CAWSRVTVSSGNTIYF. As DNA, the CDR3 is TGTGCCTGGAGTCGAGTGACAGTGTCCTCTGGAAACACCATATATTTT.

The rearrangement joins TRBV20-1 to TRBJ1-5, with 10 bases matching TRBD1. Trimming cost V 5 bases and J 2 bases; bases outside gene matches: 6. The CDR3 extends over 15 amino acids. The V gene's germline CDR1 is DFQATT and CDR2 SNEGSKA (reference sequence). In DNA, the CDR3 is TGCAGTGCTGGCCGGGACAGGGGTGGCAATCAGCCCCAGCATTTT. It yields the protein CSAGRDRGGNQPQHF.

The chain uses TRBV5-4 and TRBJ2-1, with 11 bases fitting TRBD2. V was pared by 4 bases and J by 2 bases, with 5 bases of the junction left unmatched. From germline, CDR1 is SGHNT and CDR2 YYREEE (reference sequence). This CDR3 spans 16 amino acids. The CDR3 region has the DNA TGTGCCAGCAGCGAGGGGACTAGCGGAACCTACAATGAGCAGTTCTTC. Protein: CASSEGTSGTYNEQFF. The full variable domain, rest sourced from reference TRBV5-4 and TRBJ2-1, is ETGVTQSPTHLIKTRGQQVTLRCSSQSGHNTVSWYQQALGQGPQFIFQYYREEENGRGNFPPRFSGLQFPNYSSELNVNALELDDSALYLCASSEGTSGTYNEQFFGPGTRLTVL.

The sample holds a few counts of this clonotype. CDR3 in DNA: TGTGCCAGTAGTACTGCGGGAACAGATACGCAGTATTTT. It yields the protein CASSTAGTDTQYF. The chain links TRBV19 to TRBJ2-3, with a weak D call TRBD2 (6 bases). The CDR3 consists of 13 residues. Trimming took off 4 bases at V and 3 bases at J, with 8 bases between the two ends. CDR1 and CDR2 from the germline V gene are LNHDA and SQIVND (reference sequence).